This TCR beta chain was found in a study of T cell changes during pregnancy in multiple sclerosis. TCRdb's copy holds only in-frame clones and misses some; the assay was immunoSEQ multiplex PCR. The table shows roughly 55,000 clones, with roughly 90% occurring only once. The V gene's germline CDR1 is SEHNR and CDR2 FQNEAQ (reference sequence). The ends were cut back, 4 bases at V and 6 bases at J, with 10 bases in the middle. The length of the CDR3 is 13 residues. The chain carries TRBV7-9 and TRBJ1-5, with D tentatively TRBD1 (6 bases). The TCR was taken from a female donor in good health, enrolled as a control in a pregnancy study. The sequencing used CD4+ T cells from peripheral blood mononuclear cells, collected after pregnancy. The DNA of the CDR3 is TGTGCCAGCAGCTACGGACAGTTTCAGCCCCAGCATTTT. It is translated as CASSYGQFQPQHF. Full variable domain (missing parts from reference TRBV7-9 and TRBJ1-5): DTGVSQNPRHKITKRGQNVTFRCDPISEHNRLYWYRQTLGQGPEFLTYFQNEAQLEKSRLLSDRFSAERPKGSFSTLEIQRTEQGDSAMYLCASSYGQFQPQHFGDGTRLSIL.